Each of the 15 T cell receptor beta chains below was sequenced from the same sample in a study of monozygotic twins with inflammatory bowel disease. TCRdb reprocessed the 5' RACE reads and keeps a single row for each CDR3 protein, giving no DNA. There are around 210,000 distinct CDR3 sequences in the sample, with about 8% held by the top ten. The source material was blood. Source of these receptors: a human donor with ulcerative colitis or Crohn's disease, or a healthy co-twin of an affected twin (not recorded which).

The rearrangement joins TRBV9 to TRBJ2-7; TCRdb gives TRBD2 as the D gene, but with no DNA this cannot be confirmed. CDR3 length: 14 amino acids. Germline V CDR1 and CDR2: SGDLS, YYNGEE. CDR3 sequence: CASSSAPGPYEQYF.

The rearrangement joins TRBV4-3 to TRBJ2-7; the D gene TCRdb calls, TRBD1, cannot be checked with no DNA. The germline V gene has CDR1 LGHNA and CDR2 YSLEER. The CDR3 has 15 residues. CDR3 loop: CASSQEANPGFEQYF.

The V gene is TRBV3-1, the J gene TRBJ2-1; TCRdb calls TRBD2, which cannot be checked without DNA. Germline V gene data show CDR1 as LGHDT and CDR2 as YNNKEL (reference sequence). The length of the CDR3 is 12 residues. The CDR3 sequence: CASTGTSHEQFF.

This chain joins TRBV5-4 and TRBJ2-2; TCRdb proposes TRBD1, but this gene call is untestable without DNA. The germline CDR1 and CDR2 sequences are SGHNT and YYREEE (reference sequence). The CDR3 is 15 residues long. The CDR3 sequence is CASSPQGAITGELFF.

This chain links TRBV20-1 with TRBJ2-3; without DNA, the TCRdb call of TRBD2 cannot be checked. This CDR3 spans 14 amino acids. In germline, CDR1 is DFQATT, CDR2 SNEGSKA (reference sequence). CDR3 loop: CSASTSGNTDTQYF.

The gene calls are TRBV6-2 or TRBV6-3 and TRBJ2-1; TCRdb gives TRBD2 as the D gene, but with no DNA this cannot be confirmed. The CDR3 has 15 residues. CDR1 and CDR2 from the germline V gene are MNHEY and SVGEGT. CDR3 region: CASSFISGSPNEQFF.

This chain links TRBV9 with TRBJ2-7. This CDR3 spans 14 amino acids. Germline loops: CDR1 SGDLS, CDR2 YYNGEE. CDR3 residues: CASSVVGGMGEQYF.

The genes are TRBV7-8 and TRBJ2-7; there is no DNA to check the TCRdb D call of TRBD1. This CDR3 region has 16 residues. Germline CDR1 reads SGHVS; CDR2 reads FQNEAQ. CDR3: CASSLAVGQGAYEQYF.

The genes are TRBV2 and TRBJ2-7; TCRdb selects TRBD1, and the lack of DNA leaves this call unchecked. This CDR3 has 14 amino acids. Germline V gene sequence: CDR1 SNHLY, CDR2 FYNNEI. The CDR3 is CASGRVETGGEQYF.

The rearrangement joins TRBV10-3 to TRBJ1-1. The CDR3 contains 13 residues. Germline assignment: CDR1 ENHRY and CDR2 SYGVKD. CDR3 in amino acids: CAISESINTEAFF.

The chain is built from TRBV5-1 and TRBJ2-3. In germline, CDR1 is SGHRS, CDR2 YFSETQ. This CDR3 has 12 amino acids. CDR3 loop: CASSLTTDTQYF.

V and J are TRBV7-9 and TRBJ2-7. The CDR3 has 14 amino acids. CDR1 is SEHNR and CDR2 is FQNEAQ in the germline V gene (reference sequence). CDR3 protein: CASSLAEWTYEQYF.

The chain uses TRBV24-1 and TRBJ1-2. From germline, CDR1 is KGHDR and CDR2 SFDVKD. This CDR3 has 17 residues. The CDR3 spells CATSDFTPEGRNYGYTF.

The rearrangement joins TRBV7-9 to TRBJ1-1; there is no DNA to check the TCRdb D call of TRBD1. CDR1 is SEHNR, CDR2 FQNEAQ, per germline (reference sequence). This CDR3 spans 14 amino acids. The CDR3 loop reads CASSILRDSTEAFF.

V gene TRBV7-3 combines with J gene TRBJ2-3; TCRdb's D call of TRBD2 is untestable without DNA. The CDR3 is made up of 19 amino acids. Germline V gives CDR1 SGHTA, CDR2 FQGTGA. CDR3 loop: CASSPHGRDLFSSTDTQYF. Full variable domain (rest looked up from reference TRBV7-3 and TRBJ2-3): GAGVSQTPSNKVTEKGKYVELRCDPISGHTALYWYRQSLGQGPEFLIYFQGTGAADDSGLPNDRFFAVRPEGSVSTLKIQRTERGDSAVYLCASSPHGRDLFSSTDTQYFGPGTRLTVL.